The T cell receptor beta chain under discussion was sequenced for a study of beta chain features in type 1 diabetes. Turning to the study itself: All samples yielded over 95,000,000 examined sorted cells. General study results and limits: Within the patient group, naive, central memory and Treg TCRB repertoires appeared more similar to each other than within healthy donors.

The investigators reverse transcribed all of the isolated RNA, so they sequenced expressed TCRB transcripts. Average reads for naive, central memory and regulatory T cell samples were roughly 3.4 million. This table comes from immunoSEQ multiplex PCR, and its TCRdb copy is limited to in-frame clones, with some not included. The table shows under 900,000 clones, with 15% to 20% occurring only once. For this clone: Its antigen is not known.

The purity of all sorted populations exceeded 95%. Germline V CDR1 and CDR2: SGHAT, FQDESV (reference sequence). Trimming cost V 3 bases and J 4 bases; bases outside gene matches: 5. The CDR3 is made up of 16 amino acids. The clonotype originates from a woman under 30 in good health. Source material: naive CD4+ T cells from blood. The rearrangement links TRBV11-1 to TRBJ2-3; 12 nucleotides match TRBD2. In nucleotides, the CDR3 is TGTGCCAGCAGCTTGGCTCTAGCGGGAGGGCCAGATACGCAGTATTTT. This gives the protein CASSLALAGGPDTQYF.